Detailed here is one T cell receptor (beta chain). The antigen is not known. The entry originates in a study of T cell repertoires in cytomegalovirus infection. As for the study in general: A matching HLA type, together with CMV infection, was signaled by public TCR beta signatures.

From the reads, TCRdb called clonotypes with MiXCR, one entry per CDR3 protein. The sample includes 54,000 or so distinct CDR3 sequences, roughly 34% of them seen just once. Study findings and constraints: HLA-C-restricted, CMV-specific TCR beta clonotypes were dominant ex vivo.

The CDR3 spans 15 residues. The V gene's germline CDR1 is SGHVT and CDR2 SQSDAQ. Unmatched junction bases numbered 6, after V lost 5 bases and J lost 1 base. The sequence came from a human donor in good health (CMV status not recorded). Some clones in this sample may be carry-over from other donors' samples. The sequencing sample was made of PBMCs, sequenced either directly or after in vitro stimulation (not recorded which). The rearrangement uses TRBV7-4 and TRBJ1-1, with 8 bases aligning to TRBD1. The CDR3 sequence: CASSETTGANTEAFF. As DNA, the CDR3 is TGTGCCAGCAGCGAAACGACAGGGGCGAACACTGAAGCTTTCTTT.